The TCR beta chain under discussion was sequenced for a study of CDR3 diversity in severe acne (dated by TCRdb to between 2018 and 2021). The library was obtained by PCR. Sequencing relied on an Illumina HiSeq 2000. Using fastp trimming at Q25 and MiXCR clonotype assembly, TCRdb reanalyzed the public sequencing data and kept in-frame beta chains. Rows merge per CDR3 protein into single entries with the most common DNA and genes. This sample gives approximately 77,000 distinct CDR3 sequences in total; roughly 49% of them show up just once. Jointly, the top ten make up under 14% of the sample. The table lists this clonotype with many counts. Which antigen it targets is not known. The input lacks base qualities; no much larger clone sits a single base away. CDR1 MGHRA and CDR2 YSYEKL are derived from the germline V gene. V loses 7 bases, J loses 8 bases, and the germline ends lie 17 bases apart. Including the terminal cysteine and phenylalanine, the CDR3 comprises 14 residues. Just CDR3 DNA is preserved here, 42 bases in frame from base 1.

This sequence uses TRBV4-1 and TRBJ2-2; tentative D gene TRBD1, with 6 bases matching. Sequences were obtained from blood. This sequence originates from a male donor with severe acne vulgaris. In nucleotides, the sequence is TGCGCCAGCACCCCCCAGGGGCAAGGAGGGGAGCTGTTTTTT. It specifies CASTPQGQGGELFF.